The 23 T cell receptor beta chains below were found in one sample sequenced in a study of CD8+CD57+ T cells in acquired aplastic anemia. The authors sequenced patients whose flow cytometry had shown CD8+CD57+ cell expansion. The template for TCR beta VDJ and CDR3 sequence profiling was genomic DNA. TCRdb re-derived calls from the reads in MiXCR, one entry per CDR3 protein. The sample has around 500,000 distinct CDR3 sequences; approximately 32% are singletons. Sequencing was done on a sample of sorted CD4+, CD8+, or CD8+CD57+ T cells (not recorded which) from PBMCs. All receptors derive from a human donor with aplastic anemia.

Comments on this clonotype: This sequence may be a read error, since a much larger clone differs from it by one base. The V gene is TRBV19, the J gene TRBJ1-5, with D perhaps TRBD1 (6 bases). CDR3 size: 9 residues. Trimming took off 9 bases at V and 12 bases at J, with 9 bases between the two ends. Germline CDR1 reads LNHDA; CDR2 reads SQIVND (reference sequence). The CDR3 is CASRGLQHF. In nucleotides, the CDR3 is TGTGCCAGCAGGGGCCTCCAGCATTTT.

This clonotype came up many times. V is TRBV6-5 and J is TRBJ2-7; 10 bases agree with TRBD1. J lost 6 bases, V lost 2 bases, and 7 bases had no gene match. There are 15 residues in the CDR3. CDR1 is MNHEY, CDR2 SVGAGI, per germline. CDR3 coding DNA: TGTGCCAGCAGTTACGTAGGGACAGGGGTGGGCGAGCAGTACTTC. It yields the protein CASSYVGTGVGEQYF.

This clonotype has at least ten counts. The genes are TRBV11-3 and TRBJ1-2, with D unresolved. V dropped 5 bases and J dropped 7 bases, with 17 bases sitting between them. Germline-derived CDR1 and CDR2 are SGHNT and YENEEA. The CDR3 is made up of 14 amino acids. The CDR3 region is CASSEMEQRSGYTF. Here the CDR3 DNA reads TGTGCCAGCAGCGAGATGGAACAGCGCTCTGGCTACACCTTC.

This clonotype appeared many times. The CDR3 spells CASSFAGSQPQHF. CDR3 DNA sequence: TGTGCCAGCAGCTTCGCAGGGAGTCAGCCCCAGCATTTT. V usage is TRBV7-9 and J usage is TRBJ1-5; perhaps TRBD1 as D (5 bases). Per the germline V gene, CDR1 is SEHNR and CDR2 is FQNEAQ (reference sequence). The CDR3 loop spans 13 amino acids. Trimming stripped 3 bases from V and 6 bases from J, with 9 bases between.

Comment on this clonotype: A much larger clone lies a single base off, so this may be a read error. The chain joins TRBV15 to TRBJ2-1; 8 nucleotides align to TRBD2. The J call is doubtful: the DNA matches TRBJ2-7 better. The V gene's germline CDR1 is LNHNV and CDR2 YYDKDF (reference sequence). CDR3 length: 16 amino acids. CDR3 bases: TGTGCCACCAGCAGAGACCCGGGAGGGACCTACAATGAGCAGTACTTC. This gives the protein CATSRDPGGTYNEQYF.

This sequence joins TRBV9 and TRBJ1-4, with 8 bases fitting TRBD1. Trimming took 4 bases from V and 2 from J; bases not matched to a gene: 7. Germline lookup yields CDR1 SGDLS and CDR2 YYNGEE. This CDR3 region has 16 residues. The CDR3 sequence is CASSTGQEVTNEKLFF. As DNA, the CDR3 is TGTGCCAGCAGCACGGGACAGGAGGTCACTAATGAAAAACTGTTTTTT.

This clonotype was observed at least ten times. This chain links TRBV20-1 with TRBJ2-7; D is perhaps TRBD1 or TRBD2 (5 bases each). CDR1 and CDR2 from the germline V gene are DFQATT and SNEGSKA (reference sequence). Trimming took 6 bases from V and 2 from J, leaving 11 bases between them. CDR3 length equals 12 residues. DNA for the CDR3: TGCAGTGCATTCGGGGCTGCCTACGAGCAGTACTTC. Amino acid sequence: CSAFGAAYEQYF.

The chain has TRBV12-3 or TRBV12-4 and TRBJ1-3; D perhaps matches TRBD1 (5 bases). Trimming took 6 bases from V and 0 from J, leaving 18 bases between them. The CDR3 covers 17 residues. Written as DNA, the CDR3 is TGTGCCAGCAGCCCATTCTTCACAGGAAACTCTGGAAACACCATATATTTT. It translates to CASSPFFTGNSGNTIYF.

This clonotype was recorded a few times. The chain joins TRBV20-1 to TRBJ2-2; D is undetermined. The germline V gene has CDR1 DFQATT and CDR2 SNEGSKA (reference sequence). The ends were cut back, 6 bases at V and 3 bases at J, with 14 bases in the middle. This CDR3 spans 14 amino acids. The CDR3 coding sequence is TGCAGTGCCGCGGTCCTCCGGGACACCGGGGAGCTGTTTTTT. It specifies CSAAVLRDTGELFF.

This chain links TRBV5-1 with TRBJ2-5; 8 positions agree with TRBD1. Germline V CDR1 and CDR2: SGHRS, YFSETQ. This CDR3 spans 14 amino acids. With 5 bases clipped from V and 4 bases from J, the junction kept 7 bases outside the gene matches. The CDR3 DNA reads TGCGCCAGCAGACAGGGACAGGTGGGAGAGACCCAGTACTTC. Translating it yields CASRQGQVGETQYF.

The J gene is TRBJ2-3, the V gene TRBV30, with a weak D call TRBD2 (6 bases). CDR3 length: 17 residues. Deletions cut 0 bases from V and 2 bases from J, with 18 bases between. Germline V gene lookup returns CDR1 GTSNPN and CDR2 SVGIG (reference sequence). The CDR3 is CAWSVRGIGVNTDTQYF. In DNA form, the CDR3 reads TGTGCCTGGAGTGTACGGGGGATAGGGGTCAACACAGATACGCAGTATTTT.

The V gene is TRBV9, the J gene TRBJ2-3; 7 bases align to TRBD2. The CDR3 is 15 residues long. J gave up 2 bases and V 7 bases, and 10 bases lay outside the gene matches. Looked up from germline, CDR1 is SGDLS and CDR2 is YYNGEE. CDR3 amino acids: CASSQFAGDTDTQYF. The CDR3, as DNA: TGTGCCAGCTCCCAGTTCGCGGGGGACACAGATACGCAGTATTTT.

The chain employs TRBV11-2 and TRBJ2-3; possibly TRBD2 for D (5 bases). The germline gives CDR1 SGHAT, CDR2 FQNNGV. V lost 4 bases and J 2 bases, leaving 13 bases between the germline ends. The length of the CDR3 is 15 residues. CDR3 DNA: TGTGCCAGCAGCTCTCCCCGGGGTAACACAGATACGCAGTATTTT. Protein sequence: CASSSPRGNTDTQYF.

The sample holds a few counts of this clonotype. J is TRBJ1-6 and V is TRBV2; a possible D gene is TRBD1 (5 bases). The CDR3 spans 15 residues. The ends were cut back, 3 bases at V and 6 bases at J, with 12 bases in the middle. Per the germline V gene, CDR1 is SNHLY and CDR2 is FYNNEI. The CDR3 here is CASSEKTAGNSPLHF. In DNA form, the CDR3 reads TGTGCCAGCAGTGAGAAGACAGCGGGTAATTCACCCCTCCACTTT.

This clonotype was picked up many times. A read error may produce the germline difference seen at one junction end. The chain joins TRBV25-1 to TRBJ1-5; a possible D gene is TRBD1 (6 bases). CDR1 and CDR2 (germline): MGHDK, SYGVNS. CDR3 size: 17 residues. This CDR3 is CASSDTGGANSDQPQHF. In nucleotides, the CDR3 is TGTGCCAGCAGTGATACGGGGGGCGCGAATAGCGATCAGCCCCAGCATTTT. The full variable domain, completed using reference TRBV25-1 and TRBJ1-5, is EADIYQTPRYLVIGTGKKITLECSQTMGHDKMYWYQQDPGMELHLIHYSYGVNSTEKGDLSSESTVSRIRTEHFPLTLESARPSHTSQYLCASSDTGGANSDQPQHFGDGTRLSIL.

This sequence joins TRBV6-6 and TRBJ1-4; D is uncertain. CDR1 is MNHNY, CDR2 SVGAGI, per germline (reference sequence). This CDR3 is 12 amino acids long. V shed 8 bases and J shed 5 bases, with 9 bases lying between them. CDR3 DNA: TGTGCCAGCCGGCCAGTCAATGAAAAACTGTTTTTT. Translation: CASRPVNEKLFF.

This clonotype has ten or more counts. CDR3 DNA sequence: TGTGCCAGCGCCCCGGGACAGGGGGCCTACGAGCAGTACTTC. It yields the protein CASAPGQGAYEQYF. V gene TRBV19 combines with J gene TRBJ2-7; the match to TRBD1 covers 11 bases. Per the germline V gene, CDR1 is LNHDA and CDR2 is SQIVND (reference sequence). Unmatched junction bases numbered 6, after V lost 9 bases and J lost 2 bases. The CDR3 totals 14 residues.

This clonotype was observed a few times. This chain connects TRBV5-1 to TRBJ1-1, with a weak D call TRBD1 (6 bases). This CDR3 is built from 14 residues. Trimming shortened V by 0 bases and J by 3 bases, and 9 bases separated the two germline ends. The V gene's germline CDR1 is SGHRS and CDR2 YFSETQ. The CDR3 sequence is CASSLGGPYTEAFF. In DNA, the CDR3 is TGCGCCAGCAGCTTGGGGGGGCCTTACACTGAAGCTTTCTTT.

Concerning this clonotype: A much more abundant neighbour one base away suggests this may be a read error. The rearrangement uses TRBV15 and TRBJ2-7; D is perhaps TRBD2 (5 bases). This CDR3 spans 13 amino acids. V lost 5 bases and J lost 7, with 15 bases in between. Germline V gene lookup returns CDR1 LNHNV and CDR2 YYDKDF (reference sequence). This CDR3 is CATSGGIFEEQYF. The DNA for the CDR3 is TGTGCCACCAGCGGAGGAATCTTTGAAGAGCAGTACTTC.

The CDR3 spells CASSQGGGGGTEAFF. In DNA form, the CDR3 reads TGCGCCAGCAGCCAAGGTGGGGGCGGTGGGACTGAAGCTTTCTTT. This chain joins TRBV5-1 and TRBJ1-1, with D tentatively TRBD1 (6 bases). Germline V gene lookup returns CDR1 SGHRS and CDR2 YFSETQ. The germline V and J ends were trimmed by 4 bases and 5 bases, with 18 bases remaining between them. The CDR3 runs to 15 residues.

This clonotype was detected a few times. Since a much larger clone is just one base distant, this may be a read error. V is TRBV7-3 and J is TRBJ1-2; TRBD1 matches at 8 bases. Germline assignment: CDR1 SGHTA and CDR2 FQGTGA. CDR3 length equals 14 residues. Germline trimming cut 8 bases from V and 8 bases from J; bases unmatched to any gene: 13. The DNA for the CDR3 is TGTGCCAGCGCCACCTTGAGGACAGGGCGCGGCTACACCTTC. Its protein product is CASATLRTGRGYTF.

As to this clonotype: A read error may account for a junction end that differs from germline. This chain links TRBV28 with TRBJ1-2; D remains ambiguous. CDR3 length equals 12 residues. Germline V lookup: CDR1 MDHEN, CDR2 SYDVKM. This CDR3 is CASIRAPHGCTF. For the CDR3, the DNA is TGTGCCAGCATCCGAGCCCCCCATGGCTGCACCTTC.

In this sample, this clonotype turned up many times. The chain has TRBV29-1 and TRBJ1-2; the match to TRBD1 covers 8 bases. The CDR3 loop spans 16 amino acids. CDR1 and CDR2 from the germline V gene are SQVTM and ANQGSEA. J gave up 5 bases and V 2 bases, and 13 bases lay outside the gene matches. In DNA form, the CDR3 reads TGCAGCGTTGAATCTCCGGACGACAGGGGAGAATATGGCTACACCTTC. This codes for CSVESPDDRGEYGYTF.